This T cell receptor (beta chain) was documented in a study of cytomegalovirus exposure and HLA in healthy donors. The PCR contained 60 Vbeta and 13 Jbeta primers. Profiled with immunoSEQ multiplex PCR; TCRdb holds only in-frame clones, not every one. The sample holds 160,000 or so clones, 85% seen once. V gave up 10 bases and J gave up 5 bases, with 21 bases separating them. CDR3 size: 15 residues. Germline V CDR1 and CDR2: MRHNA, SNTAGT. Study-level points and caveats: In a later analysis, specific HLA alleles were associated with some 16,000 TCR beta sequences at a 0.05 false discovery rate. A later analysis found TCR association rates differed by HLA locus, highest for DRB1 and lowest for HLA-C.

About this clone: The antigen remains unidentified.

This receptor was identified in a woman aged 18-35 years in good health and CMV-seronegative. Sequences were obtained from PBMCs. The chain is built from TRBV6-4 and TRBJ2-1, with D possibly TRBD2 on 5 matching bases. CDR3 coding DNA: TGTGCCATCCACACAGAACGGGGAGACGACAATGAGCAGTTCTTC. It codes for CAIHTERGDDNEQFF.